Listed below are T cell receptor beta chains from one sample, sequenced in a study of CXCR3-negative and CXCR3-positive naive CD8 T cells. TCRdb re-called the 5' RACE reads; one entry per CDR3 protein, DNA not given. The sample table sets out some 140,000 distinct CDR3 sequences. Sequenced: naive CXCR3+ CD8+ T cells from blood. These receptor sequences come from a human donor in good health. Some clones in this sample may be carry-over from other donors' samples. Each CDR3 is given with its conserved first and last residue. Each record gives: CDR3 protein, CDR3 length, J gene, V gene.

CASSDEGLAGESGYNEQFF | 19 | TRBJ2-1 | TRBV9
CASSVGGRGTEAFF | 14 | TRBJ1-1 | TRBV9
CSVEKTGEYEQYF | 13 | TRBJ2-7 | TRBV29-1
CASSNRGTDTQYF | 13 | TRBJ2-3 | TRBV13
CASSLEYANTGELFF | 15 | TRBJ2-2 | TRBV2
CASSTSLENTIYF | 13 | TRBJ1-3 | TRBV7-9
CASSQDHRTGGSYNEQFF | 18 | TRBJ2-1 | TRBV4-3
CASSQEAQSYEQYF | 14 | TRBJ2-7 | TRBV4-3
CASSLSLGTTEAFF | 14 | TRBJ1-1 | TRBV7-9
CASSLAPVGGNTEAFF | 16 | TRBJ1-1 | TRBV7-6
CASSIAGTGYEQYF | 14 | TRBJ2-7 | TRBV19
CASSKPGLPSTDTQYF | 16 | TRBJ2-3 | TRBV14
CASSNLGYIYNEQFF | 15 | TRBJ2-1 | TRBV7-2
CASSINYGLNTEAFF | 15 | TRBJ1-1 | TRBV19
CASSQPGLVGLESEQYF | 17 | TRBJ2-7 | TRBV18
CATSTAWTDDEQFF | 14 | TRBJ2-1 | TRBV15
CASSFSHQRYSYNEQSF | 17 | TRBJ2-1 | TRBV5-1
CASRAAGETQYF | 12 | TRBJ2-5 | TRBV19
CASSLSGLAPDTQYF | 15 | TRBJ2-3 | TRBV7-8
CASSFSRVNTEAFF | 14 | TRBJ1-1 | TRBV12-3/TRBV12-4
CSVSTGVGTGELFF | 14 | TRBJ2-2 | TRBV29-1
CASRWGAEAFF | 11 | TRBJ1-1 | TRBV7-8
CAGSLLASYEQYF | 13 | TRBJ2-7 | TRBV12-3/TRBV12-4
CVTSKALGQVDYEQYF | 16 | TRBJ2-7 | TRBV15
CATQRGREQYF | 11 | TRBJ2-7 | TRBV19
CASSESGKAGTEAFF | 15 | TRBJ1-1 | TRBV25-1
CASSSGVSAPLHF | 13 | TRBJ1-6 | TRBV7-3
CASSYRGFNEQFF | 13 | TRBJ2-1 | TRBV6-5
CASSMAHGDYEQYF | 14 | TRBJ2-7 | TRBV19
CASSFSDRSSYNEQFF | 16 | TRBJ2-1 | TRBV7-9
CSVGYPSLDYTDTQYF | 16 | TRBJ2-3 | TRBV29-1
CASSQDEGQWADTQYF | 16 | TRBJ2-3 | TRBV3-1
CASSQGGGEVMSKNIQYF | 18 | TRBJ2-4 | TRBV4-3
CASSQSGGSPINF | 13 | TRBJ1-6 | TRBV4-1
CASSLVSSNTEAFF | 14 | TRBJ1-1 | TRBV27
CASSPSAGSYEQYF | 14 | TRBJ2-7 | TRBV6-2/TRBV6-3
CASSDRGTNYGYTF | 14 | TRBJ1-2 | TRBV27
CSVEGPGWAEAFF | 13 | TRBJ1-1 | TRBV29-1
CSVDGLAEYNEQFF | 14 | TRBJ2-1 | TRBV29-1
CASSADRDYTEAFF | 14 | TRBJ1-1 | TRBV3-1
CSVAGTGDTDTQYF | 14 | TRBJ2-3 | TRBV29-1
CASRKWNSETQYF | 13 | TRBJ2-5 | TRBV28
CSGKTENYGYTF | 12 | TRBJ1-2 | TRBV29-1
CAILKSGLEQFF | 12 | TRBJ2-1 | TRBV12-3/TRBV12-4
CASSLSLDSYEQYF | 14 | TRBJ2-7 | TRBV7-9
CASSQDPLGNYGYTF | 15 | TRBJ1-2 | TRBV4-1
CASSFLPGQGIGDGYTF | 17 | TRBJ1-2 | TRBV7-2
CASSLSLRGVGTYEQYF | 17 | TRBJ2-7 | TRBV28
CASSSQGAKTEAFF | 14 | TRBJ1-1 | TRBV6-6
CSVEGGAGPSTDTQYF | 16 | TRBJ2-3 | TRBV29-1
CASSQDFAGTNEKLFF | 16 | TRBJ1-4 | TRBV4-3
CSVEGGTSGSSYEQYF | 16 | TRBJ2-7 | TRBV29-1
CASSPKQGNTEAFF | 14 | TRBJ1-1 | TRBV7-6
CASRAGTGTYEQYF | 14 | TRBJ2-7 | TRBV12-3/TRBV12-4
CASSFISGSGIEQFF | 15 | TRBJ2-1 | TRBV5-1
CASKGWDSPLHF | 12 | TRBJ1-6 | TRBV6-1
CAAIDNRGGNGYTF | 14 | TRBJ1-2 | TRBV28
CASSQDPRPVYYGYTF | 16 | TRBJ1-2 | TRBV4-1
CASSPDREIDGELFF | 15 | TRBJ2-2 | TRBV18